This T cell receptor beta chain was sequenced during a study of blood T cell repertoires in COVID-19. For the study at large: Material from acute and convalescent COVID-19 was sourced from the United States, Italy and Spain. PBMCs, B-cell-depleted T cells, or T cells provided the cDNA or gDNA that made up the material.

The CDR3 length is 14 residues. Germline CDR1 and CDR2: SNHLY and FYNNEI. Trimming removed 6 bases at V and 8 bases at J, with 16 bases between. This clone has only one observation. Methods used by the authors: From reference gene primer amplification, estimates of nucleated cell counts were derived. Clones were sequenced by immunoSEQ multiplex PCR, and TCRdb holds only the in-frame ones, with some missing. Clone size and V and J calls were adopted from that table, with D and trimming inferred from the DNA. Among 100,000 to 150,000 clones listed, under 85% were seen once. The TCR was taken from a man aged 60 to 75 with acute or convalescent COVID-19. The chain is built from TRBV2 and TRBJ2-2; D gene ambiguous. Sequencing was done on a sample of peripheral blood. The DNA for the CDR3 is TGTGCCAGCAGAGGTGTAGCCGTCGGGGGGGAGCTGTTTTTT. It is translated as CASRGVAVGGELFF.